This T cell receptor (beta chain) came from a study of cytotoxic CD8 clonotypes in ibrutinib-treated CLL. Study details: Partial responses numbered about 24 and complete responses 2; after a median about 68 months, 14 stayed remitted and 12 progressed. Broader study findings: The clonality went up when patients responded to ibrutinib and dropped back toward baseline at progression. Progressing and sustained-remission patients had different sampling times. Public clonotypes, rarely seen, contracted or held steady on treatment.

The CDR3 totals 15 residues. Regarding this clone: What it recognizes is unknown.

Clones were read by immunoSEQ multiplex PCR, and TCRdb kept only the in-frame ones, dropping some. The sample includes some 150,000 clones, around 76% of them seen just once. V gene TRBV21-1 combines with J gene TRBJ2-3; TRBD1 was called by the table and not checked on the DNA. TRBV21-1 constitutes a pseudogene. The clonotype was recovered from a human donor with chronic lymphocytic leukemia. The sample consisted of PBMCs, taken after 24 months of ibrutinib treatment. CDR3 residues: CASRKGKGSTDTQYF. The CDR3 DNA reads as TGTGCCAGCAGAAAAGGGAAGGGGTCCACAGATACGCAGTATTTT.